The entry that follows covers one T cell receptor beta chain sequence. Then a second PCR, running about 7 to 11 cycles, was carried out with a sample-barcoded 5' primer and a J-beta primer mix. The template-switch adaptor was a 5' adaptor with 12 random nucleotides. It tagged each cDNA molecule. TCRdb analysed the 5' RACE reads with MiXCR anew, one entry per CDR3 protein. The profile shows around 2 million distinct CDR3 sequences, about 39% of them singletons. The data were taken from a study of blood T cells in healthy people across ages. Germline lookup yields CDR1 LGHNA and CDR2 YSLEER. V gave up 0 bases and J gave up 2 bases, with 11 bases separating them. The CDR3 has 17 amino acids.

The sequencing input was blood. The chain has TRBV4-3 and TRBJ2-6; perhaps TRBD2 as D (5 bases). The TCR was taken from a human donor in good health. For the CDR3, the DNA is TGCGCCAGCAGCCAAGAAGGGTCCGGGGCTGGGGCCAACGTCCTGACTTTC. Amino acids: CASSQEGSGAGANVLTF.